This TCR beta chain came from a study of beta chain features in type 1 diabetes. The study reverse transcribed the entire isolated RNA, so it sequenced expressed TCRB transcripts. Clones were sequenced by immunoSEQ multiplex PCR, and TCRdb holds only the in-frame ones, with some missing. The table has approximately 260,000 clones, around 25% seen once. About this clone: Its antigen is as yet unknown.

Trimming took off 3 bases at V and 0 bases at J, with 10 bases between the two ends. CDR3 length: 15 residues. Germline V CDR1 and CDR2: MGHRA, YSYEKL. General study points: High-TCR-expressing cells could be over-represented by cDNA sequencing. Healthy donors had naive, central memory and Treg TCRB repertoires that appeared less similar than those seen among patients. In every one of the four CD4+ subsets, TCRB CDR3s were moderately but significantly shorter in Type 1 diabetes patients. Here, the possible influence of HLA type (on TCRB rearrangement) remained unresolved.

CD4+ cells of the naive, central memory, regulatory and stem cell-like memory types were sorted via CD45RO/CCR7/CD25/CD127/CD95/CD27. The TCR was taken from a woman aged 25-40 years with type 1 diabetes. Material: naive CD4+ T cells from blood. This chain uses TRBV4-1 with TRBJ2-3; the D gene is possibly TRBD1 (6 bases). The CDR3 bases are TGCGCCAGCAGCCAGGGACACCGGAGCACAGATACGCAGTATTTT. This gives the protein CASSQGHRSTDTQYF.